This entry features one T cell receptor beta chain sequence. Peripheral blood, roughly 9.3 milliliters per donor, was collected. Isolation recovered at least 6 million PBMCs from every sample. This record belongs to a study of blood T cells in healthy people across ages. The CDR3 has 13 amino acids. V lost 6 bases, J lost 4 bases, and 5 bases stayed unmatched. Together with a sample-barcoded 5' primer, a J-beta primer mix was included in a second PCR lasting roughly 6 to 12 cycles. From the 5' RACE reads, TCRdb called clonotypes with MiXCR, one entry per CDR3 protein. Altogether roughly 1,300,000 distinct CDR3 sequences are present, 59% being singletons, with the ten largest covering approximately 7%.

This TCR derives from a man between 18 and 35 years old in good health. The chain joins TRBV12-3 or TRBV12-4 to TRBJ1-1, with 7 positions matching TRBD1. The source material was blood. CDR3 coding DNA: TGTGCCAGCAGCAAAGACAGGGCCACTGAAGCTTTCTTT. It is translated as CASSKDRATEAFF.